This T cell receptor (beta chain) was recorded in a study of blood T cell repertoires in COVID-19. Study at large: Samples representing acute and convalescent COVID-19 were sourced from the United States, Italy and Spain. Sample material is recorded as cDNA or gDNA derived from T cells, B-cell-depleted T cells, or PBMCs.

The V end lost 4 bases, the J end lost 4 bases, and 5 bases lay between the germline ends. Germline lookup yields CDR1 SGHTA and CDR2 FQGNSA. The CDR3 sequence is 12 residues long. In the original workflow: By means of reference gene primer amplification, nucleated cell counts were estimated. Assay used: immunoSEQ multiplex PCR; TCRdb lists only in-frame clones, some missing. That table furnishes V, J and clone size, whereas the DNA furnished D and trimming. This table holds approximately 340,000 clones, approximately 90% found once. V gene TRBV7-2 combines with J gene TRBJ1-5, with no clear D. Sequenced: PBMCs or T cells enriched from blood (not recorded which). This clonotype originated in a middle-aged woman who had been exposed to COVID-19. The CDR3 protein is CASSSMNQPQHF. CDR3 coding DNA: TGTGCCAGCAGCTCAATGAATCAGCCCCAGCATTTT.